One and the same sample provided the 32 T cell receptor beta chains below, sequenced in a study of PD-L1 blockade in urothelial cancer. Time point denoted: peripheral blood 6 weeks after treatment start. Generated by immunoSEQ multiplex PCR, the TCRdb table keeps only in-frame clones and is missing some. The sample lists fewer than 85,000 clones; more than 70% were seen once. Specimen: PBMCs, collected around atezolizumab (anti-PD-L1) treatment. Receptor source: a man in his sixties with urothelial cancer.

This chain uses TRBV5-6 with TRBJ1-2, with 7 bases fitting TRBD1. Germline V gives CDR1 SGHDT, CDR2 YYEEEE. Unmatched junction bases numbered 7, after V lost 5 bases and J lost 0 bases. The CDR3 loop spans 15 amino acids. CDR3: CASRVDRAANYGYTF. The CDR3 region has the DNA TGTGCCAGCAGGGTCGACAGGGCAGCTAACTATGGCTACACCTTC.

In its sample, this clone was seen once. This chain's CDR3 is CASSLASSSRNEQFF. CDR3 nucleotide sequence: TGTGCCAGCAGCTTAGCGTCGTCTAGTCGGAATGAGCAGTTCTTC. The V and J genes are TRBV7-2 and TRBJ2-1; no clear D gene. V was clipped by 0 bases and J by 7 bases, with 13 bases between them. The CDR3 has 15 amino acids. CDR1 and CDR2 from the germline V gene are SGHTA and FQGNSA.

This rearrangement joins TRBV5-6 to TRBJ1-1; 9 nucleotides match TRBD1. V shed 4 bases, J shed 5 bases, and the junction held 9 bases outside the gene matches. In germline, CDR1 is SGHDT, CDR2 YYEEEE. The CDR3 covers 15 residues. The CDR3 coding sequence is TGTGCCAGCAGCGTCGCCGGGACAGGGCCGACTGAAGCTTTCTTT. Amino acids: CASSVAGTGPTEAFF.

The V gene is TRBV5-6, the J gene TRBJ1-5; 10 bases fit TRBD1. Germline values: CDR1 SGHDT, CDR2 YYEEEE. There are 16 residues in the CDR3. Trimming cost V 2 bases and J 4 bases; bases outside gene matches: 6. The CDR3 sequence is CASSFYPGQGNQPQHF. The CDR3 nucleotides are TGTGCCAGCAGCTTTTACCCGGGACAGGGGAATCAGCCCCAGCATTTT.

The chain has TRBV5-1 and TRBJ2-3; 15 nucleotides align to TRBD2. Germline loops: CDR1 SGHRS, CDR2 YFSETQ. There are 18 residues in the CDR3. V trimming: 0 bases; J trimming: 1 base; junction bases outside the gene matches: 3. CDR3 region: CASSLAGLAGGRTDTQYF. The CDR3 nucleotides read TGCGCCAGCAGCTTGGCGGGACTAGCGGGGGGCCGCACAGATACGCAGTATTTT.

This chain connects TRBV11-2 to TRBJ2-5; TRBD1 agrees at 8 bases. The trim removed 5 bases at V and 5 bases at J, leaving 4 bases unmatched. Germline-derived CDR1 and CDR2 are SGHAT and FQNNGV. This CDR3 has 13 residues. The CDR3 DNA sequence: TGTGCCAGCAGCCCCGACAGGGGTGAGACCCAGTACTTC. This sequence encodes CASSPDRGETQYF.

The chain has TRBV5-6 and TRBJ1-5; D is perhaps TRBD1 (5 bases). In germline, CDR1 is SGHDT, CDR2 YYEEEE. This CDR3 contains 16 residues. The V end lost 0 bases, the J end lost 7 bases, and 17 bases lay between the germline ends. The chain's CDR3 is CASSLGSGPGSQPQHF. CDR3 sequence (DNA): TGTGCCAGCAGCTTGGGGTCTGGTCCAGGGTCGCAGCCCCAGCATTTT.

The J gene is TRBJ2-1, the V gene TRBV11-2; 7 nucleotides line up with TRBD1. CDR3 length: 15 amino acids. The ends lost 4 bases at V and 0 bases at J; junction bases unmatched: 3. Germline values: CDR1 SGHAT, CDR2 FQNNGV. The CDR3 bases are TGTGCCAGCAGCTCCCGGGACAGCTCCTACAATGAGCAGTTCTTC. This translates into CASSSRDSSYNEQFF.

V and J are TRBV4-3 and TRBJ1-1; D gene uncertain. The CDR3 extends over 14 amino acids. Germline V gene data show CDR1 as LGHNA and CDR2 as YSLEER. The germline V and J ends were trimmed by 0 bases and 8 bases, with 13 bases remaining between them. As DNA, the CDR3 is TGCGCCAGCAGCCAAGATCGGGGAAGAGGGGAAGCTTTCTTT. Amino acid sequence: CASSQDRGRGEAFF.

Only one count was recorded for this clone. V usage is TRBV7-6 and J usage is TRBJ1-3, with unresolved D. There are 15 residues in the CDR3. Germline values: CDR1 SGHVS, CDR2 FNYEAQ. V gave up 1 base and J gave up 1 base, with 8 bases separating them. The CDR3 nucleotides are TGTGCCAGCAGCTTAGAGGGAGGATCTGGAAACACCATATATTTT. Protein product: CASSLEGGSGNTIYF.

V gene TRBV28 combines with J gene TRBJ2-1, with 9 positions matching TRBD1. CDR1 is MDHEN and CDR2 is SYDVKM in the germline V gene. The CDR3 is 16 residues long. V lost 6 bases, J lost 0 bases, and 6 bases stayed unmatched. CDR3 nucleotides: TGTGCCAGCAGATCCGGGACAGGGAACTCCTACAATGAGCAGTTCTTC. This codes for CASRSGTGNSYNEQFF. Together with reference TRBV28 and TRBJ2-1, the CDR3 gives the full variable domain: DVKVTQSSRYLVKRTGEKVFLECVQDMDHENMFWYRQDPGLGLRLIYFSYDVKMKEKGDIPEGYSVSREKKERFSLILESASTNQTSMYLCASRSGTGNSYNEQFFGPGTRLTVL.

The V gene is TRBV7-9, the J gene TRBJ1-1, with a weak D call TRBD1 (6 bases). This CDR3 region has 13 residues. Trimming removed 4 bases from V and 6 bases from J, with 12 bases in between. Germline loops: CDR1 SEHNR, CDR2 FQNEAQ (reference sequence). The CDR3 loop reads CASSYLQGSEAFF. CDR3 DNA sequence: TGTGCCAGCAGCTACCTACAGGGATCTGAAGCTTTCTTT.

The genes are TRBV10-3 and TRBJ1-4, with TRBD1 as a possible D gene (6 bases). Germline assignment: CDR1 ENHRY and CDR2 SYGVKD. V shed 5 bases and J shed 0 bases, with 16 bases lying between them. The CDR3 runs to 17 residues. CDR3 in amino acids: CAISPTQTGTTNEKLFF. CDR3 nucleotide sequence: TGTGCCATCAGTCCGACCCAAACAGGGACAACTAATGAAAAACTGTTTTTT.

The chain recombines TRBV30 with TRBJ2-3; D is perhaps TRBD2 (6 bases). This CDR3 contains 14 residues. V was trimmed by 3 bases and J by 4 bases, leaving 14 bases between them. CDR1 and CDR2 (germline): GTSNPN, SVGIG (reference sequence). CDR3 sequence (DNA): TGTGCCTGGAGAACGGGGGTTCGTGCAGATACGCAGTATTTT. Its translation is CAWRTGVRADTQYF.

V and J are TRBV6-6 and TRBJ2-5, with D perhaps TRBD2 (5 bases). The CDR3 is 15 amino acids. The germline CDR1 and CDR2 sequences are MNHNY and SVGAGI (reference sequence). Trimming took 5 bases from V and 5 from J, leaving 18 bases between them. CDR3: CASSPRTGRLETQYF. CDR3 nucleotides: TGTGCCAGCAGTCCCCGGACTGGACGGTTGGAGACCCAGTACTTC.

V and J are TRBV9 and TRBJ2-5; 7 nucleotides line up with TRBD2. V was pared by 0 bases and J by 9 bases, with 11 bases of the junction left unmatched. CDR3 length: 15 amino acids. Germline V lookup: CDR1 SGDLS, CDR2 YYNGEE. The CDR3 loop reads CASSVDGTTLGSQYF. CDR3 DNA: TGTGCCAGCAGCGTAGATGGGACTACCCTAGGGTCCCAGTACTTC. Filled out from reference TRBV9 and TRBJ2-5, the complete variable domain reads DSGVTQTPKHLITATGQRVTLRCSPRSGDLSVYWYQQSLDQGLQFLIQYYNGEERAKGNILERFSAQQFPDLHSELNLSSLELGDSALYFCASSVDGTTLGSQYFGPGTRLLVL.

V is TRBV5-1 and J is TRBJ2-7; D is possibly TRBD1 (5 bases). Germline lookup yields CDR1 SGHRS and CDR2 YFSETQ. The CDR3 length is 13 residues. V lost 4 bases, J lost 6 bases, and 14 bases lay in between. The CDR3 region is CASSIDRRCEQYF. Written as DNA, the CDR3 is TGCGCCAGCAGCATTGACAGAAGGTGCGAGCAGTACTTC.

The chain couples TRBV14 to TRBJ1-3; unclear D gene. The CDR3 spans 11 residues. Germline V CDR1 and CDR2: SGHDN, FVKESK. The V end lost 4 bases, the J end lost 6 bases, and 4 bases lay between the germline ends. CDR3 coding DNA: TGTGCCAGCAGCCTTATAAACACCATATATTTT. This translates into CASSLINTIYF.

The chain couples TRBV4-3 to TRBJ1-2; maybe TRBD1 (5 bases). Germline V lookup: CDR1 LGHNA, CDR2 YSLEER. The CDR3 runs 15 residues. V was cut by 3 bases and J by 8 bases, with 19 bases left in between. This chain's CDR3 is CASSQAGTLRGGYTF. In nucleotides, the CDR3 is TGCGCCAGCAGCCAGGCTGGGACTCTCAGAGGGGGCTACACCTTC.

CDR3 sequence: CASSLGQGNEKLFF. DNA of the CDR3: TGTGCCAGCAGTCTGGGACAGGGAAATGAAAAACTGTTTTTT. The genes are TRBV7-2 and TRBJ1-4, with TRBD1 matching over 9 bases. Germline values: CDR1 SGHTA, CDR2 FQGNSA. CDR3 length equals 14 residues. Trimming at V came to 6 bases and at J to 5 bases, leaving 4 bases not matched to a gene.

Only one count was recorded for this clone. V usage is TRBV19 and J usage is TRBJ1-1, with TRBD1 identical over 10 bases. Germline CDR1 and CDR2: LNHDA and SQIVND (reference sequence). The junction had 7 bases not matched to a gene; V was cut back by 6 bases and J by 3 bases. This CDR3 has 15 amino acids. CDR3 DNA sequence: TGTGCCAGTAGGGAAATGGACAGGGGGTACACTGAAGCTTTCTTT. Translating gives CASREMDRGYTEAFF.

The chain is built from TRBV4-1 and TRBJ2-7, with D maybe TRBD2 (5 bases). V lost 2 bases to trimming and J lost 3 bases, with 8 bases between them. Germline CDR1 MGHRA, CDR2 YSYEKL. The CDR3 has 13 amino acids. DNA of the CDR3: TGCGCCAGCAGCCAATTGAGGGACTACGAGCAGTACTTC. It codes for CASSQLRDYEQYF.

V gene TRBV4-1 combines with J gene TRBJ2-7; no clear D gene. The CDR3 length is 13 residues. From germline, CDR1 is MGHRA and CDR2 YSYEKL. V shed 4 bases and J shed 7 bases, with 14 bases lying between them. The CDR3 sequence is CASSLRSSGEQYF. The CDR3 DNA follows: TGCGCCAGCAGCCTACGGAGTTCGGGTGAGCAGTACTTC.

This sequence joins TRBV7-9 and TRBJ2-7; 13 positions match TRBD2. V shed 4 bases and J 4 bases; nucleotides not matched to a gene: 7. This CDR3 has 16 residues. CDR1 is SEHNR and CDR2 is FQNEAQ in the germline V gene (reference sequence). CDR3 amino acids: CASSYELAGGKYEQYF. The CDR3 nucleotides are TGTGCCAGCAGCTACGAACTAGCGGGGGGGAAATACGAGCAGTACTTC.

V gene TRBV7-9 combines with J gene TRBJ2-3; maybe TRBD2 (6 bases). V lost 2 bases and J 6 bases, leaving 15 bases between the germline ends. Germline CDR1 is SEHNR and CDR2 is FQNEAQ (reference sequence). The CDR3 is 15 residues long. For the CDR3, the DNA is TGTGCCAGCAGCTTACCGGGACTCGTGGGGGATACGCAGTATTTT. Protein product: CASSLPGLVGDTQYF.

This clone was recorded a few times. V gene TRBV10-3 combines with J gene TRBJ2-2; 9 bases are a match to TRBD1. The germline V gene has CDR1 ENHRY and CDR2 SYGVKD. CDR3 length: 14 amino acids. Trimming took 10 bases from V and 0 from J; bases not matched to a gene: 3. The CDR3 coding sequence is TGTGCCACCGGGGACAGGGCGAACACCGGGGAGCTGTTTTTT. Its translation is CATGDRANTGELFF.

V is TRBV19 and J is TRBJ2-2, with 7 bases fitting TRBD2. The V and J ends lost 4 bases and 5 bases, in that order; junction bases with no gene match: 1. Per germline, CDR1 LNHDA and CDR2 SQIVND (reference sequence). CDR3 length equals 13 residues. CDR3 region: CASSTGGTGELFF. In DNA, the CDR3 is TGTGCCAGTAGTACCGGGGGGACCGGGGAGCTGTTTTTT.

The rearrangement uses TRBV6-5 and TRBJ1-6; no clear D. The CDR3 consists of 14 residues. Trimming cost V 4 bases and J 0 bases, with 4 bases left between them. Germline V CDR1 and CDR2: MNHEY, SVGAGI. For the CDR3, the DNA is TGTGCCAGCAGTTCCAGCTCCTATAATTCACCCCTCCACTTT. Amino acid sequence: CASSSSSYNSPLHF.

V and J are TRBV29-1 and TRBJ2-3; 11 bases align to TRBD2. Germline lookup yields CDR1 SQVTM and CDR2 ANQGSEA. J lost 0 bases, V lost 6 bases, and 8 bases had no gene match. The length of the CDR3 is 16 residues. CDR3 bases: TGCAGCGTGATTAAGACTAGCGGGGCGAGCACAGATACGCAGTATTTT. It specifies CSVIKTSGASTDTQYF.

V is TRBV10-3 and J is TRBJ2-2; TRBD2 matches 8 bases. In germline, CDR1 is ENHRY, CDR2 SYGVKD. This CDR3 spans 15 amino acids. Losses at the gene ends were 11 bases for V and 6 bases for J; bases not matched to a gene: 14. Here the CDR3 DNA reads TGTGCCTCCACCTTTACGCGGGAGGAGGCCGGGGAGCTGTTTTTT. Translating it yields CASTFTREEAGELFF.

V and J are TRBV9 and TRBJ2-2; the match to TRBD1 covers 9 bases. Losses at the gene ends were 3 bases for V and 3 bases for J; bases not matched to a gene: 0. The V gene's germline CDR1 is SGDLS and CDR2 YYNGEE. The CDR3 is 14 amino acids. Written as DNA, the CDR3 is TGTGCCAGCAGCGGGACAGGGGACACCGGGGAGCTGTTTTTT. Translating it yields CASSGTGDTGELFF.

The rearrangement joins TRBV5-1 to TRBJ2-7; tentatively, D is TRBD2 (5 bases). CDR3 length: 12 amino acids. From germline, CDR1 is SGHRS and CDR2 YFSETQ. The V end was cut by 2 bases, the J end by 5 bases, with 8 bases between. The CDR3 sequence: CASSFGDDEQYF. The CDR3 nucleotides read TGCGCCAGCAGCTTCGGGGATGACGAGCAGTACTTC.